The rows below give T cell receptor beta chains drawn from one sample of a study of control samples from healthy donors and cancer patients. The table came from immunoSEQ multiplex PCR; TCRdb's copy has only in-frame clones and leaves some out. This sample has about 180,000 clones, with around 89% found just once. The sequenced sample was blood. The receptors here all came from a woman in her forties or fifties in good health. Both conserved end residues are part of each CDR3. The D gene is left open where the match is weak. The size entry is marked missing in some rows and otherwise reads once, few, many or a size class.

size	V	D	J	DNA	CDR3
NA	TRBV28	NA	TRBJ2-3	TGTGCCAGCAGTTTAGGGGGAAGCACAGATACGCAGTATTTT	CASSLGGSTDTQYF
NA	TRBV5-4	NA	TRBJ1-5	TGTGCCAGCAGCTTGGGTGGTGAGCCCCAGCATTTT	CASSLGGEPQHF
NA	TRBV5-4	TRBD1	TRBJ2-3	TGTGCCAGCAGCACCGAACCGGGACAGGGGACAGATACGCAGTATTTT	CASSTEPGQGTDTQYF
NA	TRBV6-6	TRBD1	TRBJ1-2	TGTGCCAGCAGTTACCGGACAGGGGGGGGCTACACCTTC	CASSYRTGGGYTF
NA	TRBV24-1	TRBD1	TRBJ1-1	TGTGCCACCAGTGCGCAGGGGGGGGTCACTGAAGCTTTCTTT	CATSAQGGVTEAFF
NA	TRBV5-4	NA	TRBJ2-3	TGTGCCAGCAGCGGGTCTAGCACAGATACGCAGTATTTT	CASSGSSTDTQYF
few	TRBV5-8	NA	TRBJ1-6	TGTGCTTCGAATCGGGCCTATAATTCACCCCTCCACTTT	CASNRAYNSPLHF
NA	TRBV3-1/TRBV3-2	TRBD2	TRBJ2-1	TGTGCCAGCAGCCAGACCCTAGCGGGGGCCTACGTAAATGAGCAGTTCTTC	CASSQTLAGAYVNEQFF
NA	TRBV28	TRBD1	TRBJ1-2	TGTGCCAGCCTGATTAGGGACAGGGGGCCTGGTGGCTACACCTTC	CASLIRDRGPGGYTF
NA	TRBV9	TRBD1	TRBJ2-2	TGTGCCAGCAGCCCGAGACAGGGATCCACCGGGGAGCTGTTTTTT	CASSPRQGSTGELFF
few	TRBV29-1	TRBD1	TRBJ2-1	TGCAGCGGAAACAGGGGGCGGAATGAGCAGTTCTTC	CSGNRGRNEQFF
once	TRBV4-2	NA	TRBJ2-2	TGTGCCAGCAGCCAAGGGGGAGGAAGGACCGGGGAGCTGTTTTTT	CASSQGGGRTGELFF
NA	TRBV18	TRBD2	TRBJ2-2	TGTGCCAGCTCACCTACTAGCGGGGGAGCTACCGGGGAGCTGTTTTTT	CASSPTSGGATGELFF
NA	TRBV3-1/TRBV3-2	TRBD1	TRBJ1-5	TGTGCCAGCAGCCAAGATCTCACAGGGGTTCAGCCCCAGCATTTT	CASSQDLTGVQPQHF
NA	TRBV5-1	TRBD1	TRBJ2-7	TGCGCCAGCAGCTCCTCCATTACAGGGGGGAACTACGAGCAGTACTTC	CASSSSITGGNYEQYF
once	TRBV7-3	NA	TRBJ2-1	TGTGCCAGCAGCTCAACGGCCGGCTCCTACAATGAGCAGTTCTTC	CASSSTAGSYNEQFF
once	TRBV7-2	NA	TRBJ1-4	TGTGCCAGCAGGGACGCGGTCGGTGGAGCTGGACTGTTTTTT	CASRDAVGGAGLFF
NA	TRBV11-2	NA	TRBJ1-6	TGTGCCAGCAGCCCCGCCGGGTCACCCCTCCACTTT	CASSPAGSPLHF
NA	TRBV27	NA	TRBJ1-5	TGTGCCAGCACCTTCCGGTGGGGAGGCAATCAGCCCCAGCATTTT	CASTFRWGGNQPQHF
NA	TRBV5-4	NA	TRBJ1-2	TGTGCCAGCAGCCCCCGGGTGGGTGTTACCTATGGCTACACCTTC	CASSPRVGVTYGYTF
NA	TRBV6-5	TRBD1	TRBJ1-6	TGTGCCAGCAGCCTCCGGGACAGTTATTCACCCCTCCACTTT	CASSLRDSYSPLHF
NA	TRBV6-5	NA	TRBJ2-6	TGTGCCAGCTTAAGGGGAAAAACTGGGGCCAACGTCCTGACTTTC	CASLRGKTGANVLTF
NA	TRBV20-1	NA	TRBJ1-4	TGCAGTGCGGGAGAAGGAAAACTGTTTTTT	CSAGEGKLFF
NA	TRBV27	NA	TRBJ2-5	TGTGCCAGCAGTTATTCAAGGGGACCGTCCGCGGGAGAGACCCAGTACTTC	CASSYSRGPSAGETQYF
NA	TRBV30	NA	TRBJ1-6	TGTGCCCGCACCTGGGACAAAAGAAATTCACCCCTCCACTTT	CARTWDKRNSPLHF
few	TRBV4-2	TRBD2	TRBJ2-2	TGTGCCAGCAGCCCGGGGGGCGCGGGGGGCCGATGGGGCGGGGAGCTGTTTTTT	CASSPGGAGGRWGGELFF
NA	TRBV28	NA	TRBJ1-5	TGTGCCAGCAGTTCTGGGATCCCGGGTCAGCCCCAGCATTTT	CASSSGIPGQPQHF
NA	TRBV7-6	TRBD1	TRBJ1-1	TGTGCCAGCAGCTGGGACAGCTCGAACACTGAAGCTTTCTTT	CASSWDSSNTEAFF
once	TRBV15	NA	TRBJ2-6	TGTGCCACCAGCAGAGACGGTGGGTTAGCACCTGGGGCCAACGTCCTGACTTTC	CATSRDGGLAPGANVLTF
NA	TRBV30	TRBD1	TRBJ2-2	TGTGCCTGGGGACACTTGGGACAGAGGAACACCGGGGAGCTGTTTTTT	CAWGHLGQRNTGELFF